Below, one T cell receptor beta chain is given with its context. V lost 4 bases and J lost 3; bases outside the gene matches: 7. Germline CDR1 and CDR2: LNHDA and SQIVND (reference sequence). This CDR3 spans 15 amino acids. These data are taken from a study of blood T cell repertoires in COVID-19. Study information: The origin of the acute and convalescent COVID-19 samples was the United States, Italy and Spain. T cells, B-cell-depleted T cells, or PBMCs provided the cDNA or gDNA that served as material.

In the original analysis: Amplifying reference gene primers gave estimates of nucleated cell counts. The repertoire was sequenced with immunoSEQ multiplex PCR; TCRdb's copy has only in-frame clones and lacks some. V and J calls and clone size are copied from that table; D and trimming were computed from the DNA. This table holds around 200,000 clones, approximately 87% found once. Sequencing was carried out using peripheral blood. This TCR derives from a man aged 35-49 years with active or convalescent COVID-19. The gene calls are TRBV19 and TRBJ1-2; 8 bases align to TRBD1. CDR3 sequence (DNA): TGTGCCAGTAGTAAAGAACGGACAGGGTACTATGGCTACACCTTC. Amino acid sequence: CASSKERTGYYGYTF.